The T cell receptor (beta chain) described here comes from a study of PD-L1 blockade in urothelial cancer. The germline gives CDR1 MGHDK, CDR2 SYGVNS. The CDR3 consists of 15 residues. Trimming took off 3 bases at V and 5 bases at J, with 14 bases between the two ends. Data came from immunoSEQ multiplex PCR; TCRdb stores just in-frame clones and leaves some out. Seen here are some 57,000 clones, 84% observed once, and the top ten hold 1% to 1.5%. Time point defined: pretreatment peripheral blood. The TCR sequence derives from a man in his forties or fifties with urothelial cancer. The chain links TRBV25-1 to TRBJ2-1; a weak D match, TRBD2 (5 bases). The input for sequencing was PBMCs, taken around atezolizumab (anti-PD-L1) treatment. This CDR3 reads CASSDRDTPDNEQFF. CDR3 DNA sequence: TGTGCCAGCAGTGACCGGGATACCCCCGACAATGAGCAGTTCTTC.